This T cell receptor (beta chain) stems from a study of tumor and adjacent non-tumor tissue in lung cancer. Whole-study context: Samples averaged around 3.9 million productive TCRbeta reads each.

This sample's RNA came from whole unsorted tissue. The normal lung tissue was taken more than 3 cm from the tumor edge. Between August and November 2014, newly diagnosed, chemotherapy-naive lung cancer patients underwent thoracic surgery in China. This clonotype was recorded at least ten times. The library came from three nested PCR rounds adapted from ARM-PCR protocols. TCRdb reprocessed the multiplex PCR reads with MiXCR, giving one entry per CDR3 protein. Among about 77,000 distinct CDR3 sequences listed, less than 85% were seen once. The germline V gene has CDR1 MNHNY and CDR2 SVGAGI (reference sequence). V was shortened by 5 bases and J by 2 bases, with 10 bases between the two germline ends. This CDR3 has 14 residues.

The receptor comes from a man in his sixties or seventies with non-small cell lung cancer. The gene calls are TRBV6-6 and TRBJ1-3; D unresolved. Sample: distant non-tumor lung tissue. The CDR3 region has the DNA TGTGCCAGCAGTCTTTCGGTAACTGGAAACACCATATATTTT. Its protein is CASSLSVTGNTIYF.